The TCR beta chain under discussion was sequenced for a study of shared clonotypes between healthy human individuals. TCRdb's table, derived via immunoSEQ multiplex PCR, lists solely in-frame clones and lacks some. In the table there are about 2 million clones, about 95% of which are singletons. Terminally differentiated effector memory CD45RA+ cells were left out of the naive CD8 fraction, which was CD45RO-negative and positively selected for CCR7. Free of recent acute infections or vaccinations, the donors were healthy HIV-negative adults. This CDR3 spans 14 amino acids. V lost 6 bases and J lost 5; bases outside the gene matches: 9. Germline CDR1 and CDR2: PRHDT and FYEKMQ (reference sequence). Study-wide points: Naive subsets usually exceeded memory subsets in estimated richness.

For this clone: Its specificity is unknown.

Specimen: naive CD8+ T cells sorted from blood. The V call is TRBV13, the J call TRBJ2-5, with TRBD1 matching over 7 bases. The sequence derives from a man younger than 30 in good health. The CDR3: CASRVEGAEETQYF. CDR3 coding DNA: TGTGCCAGCAGGGTTGAGGGGGCCGAGGAGACCCAGTACTTC. The variable domain in full, completed from reference TRBV13 and TRBJ2-5, reads AAGVIQSPRHLIKEKRETATLKCYPIPRHDTVYWYQQGPGQDPQFLISFYEKMQSDKGSIPDRFSAQQFSDYHSELNMSSLELGDSALYFCASRVEGAEETQYFGPGTRLLVL.